This T cell receptor (beta chain) is from a study of cytotoxic CD8 clonotypes in ibrutinib-treated CLL. Measured with immunoSEQ multiplex PCR; TCRdb has only the in-frame clones, and not every one. The data hold about 50,000 clones, with roughly 54% observed a single time. V lost 8 bases and J lost 4, with 31 bases in between. The CDR3 is made up of 19 amino acids. From germline, CDR1 is ENHRY and CDR2 SYGVKD. Source: PBMCs, taken at disease progression, from a patient treated with ibrutinib. The sequence was obtained from a human donor with chronic lymphocytic leukemia. The chain carries TRBV10-3 and TRBJ2-3; D might be TRBD1 or TRBD2, each matching 6 bases. Here the CDR3 DNA reads TGTGCCATCGGGGTACAGTCCCCCACGTTTTGGGGGGCCCCAGATACGCAGTATTTT. The encoded protein is CAIGVQSPTFWGAPDTQYF.